Presented here are 14 T cell receptor beta chains from one specimen sequenced in a study of OX40 agonist ivuxolimab in advanced cancers. Sequenced by immunoSEQ multiplex PCR; TCRdb stores in-frame clones only, minus some. The table records about 90,000 clones, 91% of them present only once. The material sequenced was CD4+ or CD8+ T cells sorted from blood, taken in a trial of the OX40 agonist ivuxolimab. These receptors all come from an adult with an advanced solid tumor such as melanoma, head and neck, liver or kidney cancer.

This chain uses TRBV19 with TRBJ1-1; no clear D gene. Trimming stripped 4 bases from V and 0 bases from J, with 6 bases between. CDR1 and CDR2 (germline): LNHDA, SQIVND (reference sequence). The CDR3 spans 13 residues. CDR3: CASSRQLNTEAFF. As DNA, the CDR3 is TGTGCCAGTAGTAGACAACTGAACACTGAAGCTTTCTTT.

The table lists this clone with a count of one. The V gene is TRBV14, the J gene TRBJ2-1, with a tentative D call TRBD2 (5 bases). Germline CDR1 reads SGHDN; CDR2 reads FVKESK. There are 16 residues in the CDR3. Trimming cost V 4 bases and J 3 bases, with 16 bases left between them. CDR3 in DNA: TGTGCCAGCAGCCGAAGGAGGCAGGCCTACTACAATGAGCAGTTCTTC. Protein product: CASSRRRQAYYNEQFF.

The DNA for the CDR3 is TGTGCCAGCAGCTTTTCAGGGGGTAGGATCACTGAAGCTTTCTTT. It specifies CASSFSGGRITEAFF. The chain has TRBV7-2 and TRBJ1-1; 7 bases fit TRBD1. CDR1 is SGHTA and CDR2 is FQGNSA in the germline V gene. The V gene end was trimmed by 3 bases and the J gene end by 4 bases; junction bases not matched to a gene: 8. This CDR3 comprises 15 residues.

The rearrangement uses TRBV10-3 and TRBJ2-7; a weak D match, TRBD2 (6 bases). V was pared by 8 bases and J by 2 bases, with 13 bases between. The CDR3 runs to 13 residues. Germline V CDR1 and CDR2: ENHRY, SYGVKD. CDR3 DNA: TGTGCCATCGGATTAGCGGAGACCTACGAGCAGTACTTC. It translates to CAIGLAETYEQYF.

This clone was picked up a small number of times. This chain connects TRBV10-3 to TRBJ2-3; D is possibly TRBD1 (5 bases). The CDR3 length is 12 residues. V was clipped by 8 bases and J by 5 bases, with 11 bases between them. Germline V lookup: CDR1 ENHRY, CDR2 SYGVKD. CDR3 region: CAIAAQVDTQYF. The CDR3 DNA sequence: TGTGCCATCGCTGCACAGGTAGATACGCAGTATTTT.

The V gene is TRBV9, the J gene TRBJ2-3; TRBD2 matches at 12 bases. The germline V gene encodes CDR1 SGDLS and CDR2 YYNGEE. The CDR3 loop spans 19 amino acids. The V gene end was trimmed by 0 bases and the J gene end by 2 bases; junction bases not matched to a gene: 10. The CDR3, as DNA: TGTGCCAGCAGCGTAGAGGTCGGACTAGCGGGAAGAAACACAGATACGCAGTATTTT. Its protein is CASSVEVGLAGRNTDTQYF.

The V call is TRBV4-2, the J call TRBJ1-3; D gene ambiguous. V was trimmed by 0 bases and J by 1 base, leaving 10 bases between them. This CDR3 has 16 residues. Germline CDR1 LGHNA, CDR2 YNFKEQ. CDR3 bases: TGTGCCAGCAGCCAAGACGTGCTTCTTTCTGGAAACACCATATATTTT. Its protein is CASSQDVLLSGNTIYF.

The rearrangement joins TRBV5-1 to TRBJ2-7; no firm D call. CDR3 length equals 13 residues. The germline V gene encodes CDR1 SGHRS and CDR2 YFSETQ. Trimming stripped 0 bases from V and 2 bases from J, with 6 bases between. The CDR3 DNA sequence: TGCGCCAGCAGCTTGGATCTTACCTACGAGCAGTACTTC. Protein sequence: CASSLDLTYEQYF.

The V call is TRBV29-1, the J call TRBJ2-7, with D possibly TRBD1 on 5 matching bases. The CDR3 is 13 residues long. Trimming left V 0 bases short and J 6 bases short, with 12 bases between. Germline V gene lookup returns CDR1 SQVTM and CDR2 ANQGSEA. The CDR3 protein is CSVEDLGQGEQYF. The CDR3 DNA sequence: TGCAGCGTTGAAGATCTGGGGCAGGGCGAGCAGTACTTC.

V usage is TRBV5-1 and J usage is TRBJ2-5, with D perhaps given as TRBD1 or TRBD2 (5 bases each). The CDR3 is 16 amino acids. Trimming removed 7 bases at V and 4 bases at J, with 23 bases between. Per germline, CDR1 SGHRS and CDR2 YFSETQ. The CDR3 here is CASYETRGIRGETQYF. The CDR3 nucleotides are TGCGCCAGCTATGAAACAAGGGGCATTCGGGGAGAGACCCAGTACTTC.

The genes are TRBV21-1 and TRBJ2-7; the table's TRBD1 call for D was not verified on the DNA. TRBV21-1 is annotated as a pseudogene. The CDR3 contains 15 residues. As DNA, the CDR3 is TGTGCCAGCAGGGAAGGGGATGGATGCTCCTACGAGCAGTACTTC. It yields the protein CASREGDGCSYEQYF.

The chain is built from TRBV5-4 and TRBJ2-1; 10 bases map to TRBD2. The CDR3 covers 16 residues. After removal of 3 bases from V and 7 bases from J, the junction contained 10 bases not matched to a gene. Germline assignment: CDR1 SGHNT and CDR2 YYREEE (reference sequence). The chain's CDR3 is CASSSGLADLWNEQFF. The CDR3 coding sequence is TGTGCCAGCAGCTCTGGACTAGCGGACCTGTGGAATGAGCAGTTCTTC.

The chain couples TRBV18 to TRBJ2-5, with D unclear. Trimming shortened V by 3 bases and J by 1 base, and 12 bases separated the two germline ends. The CDR3 covers 15 residues. Germline CDR1 and CDR2: KGHSH and LQKENI. CDR3 region: CASSPPMGSQETQYF. The CDR3 coding sequence is TGTGCCAGCTCACCCCCTATGGGGTCCCAAGAGACCCAGTACTTC.

V is TRBV6-5 and J is TRBJ1-4, with 10 nucleotides matching TRBD1. The length of the CDR3 is 15 residues. V lost 6 bases to trimming and J lost 7 bases; unmatched junction nucleotides: 8. Germline values: CDR1 MNHEY, CDR2 SVGAGI. The CDR3 region is CASRRDRGRREKLFF. The CDR3, as DNA: TGTGCCAGCAGGCGAGACAGGGGGCGGCGTGAAAAACTGTTTTTT.